One T cell receptor beta chain is described in this entry. This CDR3 is 14 amino acids long. With 3 bases removed from V and 4 bases from J, the gap between germline ends came to 12 bases. Germline V CDR1 and CDR2: ENHRY, SYGVKD. This entry belongs to a study of cytomegalovirus exposure and HLA in healthy donors. PCR primers comprised 60 Vbeta and 13 Jbeta primers. Assay used: immunoSEQ multiplex PCR; TCRdb lists only in-frame clones, some missing. Among roughly 90,000 clones listed, around 80% were seen once. This receptor was taken from a man between 18 and 35 years old in good health and CMV-seronegative. The specimen was PBMCs. The chain is built from TRBV10-3 and TRBJ1-1, with D unclear. In nucleotides, the CDR3 is TGTGCCATCAGTGAAGGCGGGAAAGGCACTGAAGCTTTCTTT. Residues: CAISEGGKGTEAFF.